Listed below are T cell receptor beta chains from one sample, sequenced in a study of a mutant IDH1 vaccine in newly diagnosed glioma. Their specific antigens are unknown. Profiling relied on immunoSEQ multiplex PCR, and the TCRdb table lists in-frame clones only, not all of them. The table includes approximately 76,000 clones, over 75% detected once. The material was PBMCs, obtained from a glioma patient whose treatment included an IDH1 peptide vaccine. All receptors derive from a woman between 45 and 65 years old with glioma. Each CDR3 is given with its conserved first and last residue. Each record gives: D gene, J gene, V gene, CDR3 protein, CDR3 DNA. D genes are given only for firm matches.

>TRBD1|TRBJ1-2|TRBV5-1
CASSLYGTGLSYGYTF
TGCGCCAGCAGCTTGTACGGGACAGGGCTAAGCTATGGCTACACCTTC
>TRBD1|TRBJ1-1|TRBV5-1
CASSSQGAAEAFF
TGCGCCAGCAGCTCACAGGGGGCCGCTGAAGCTTTCTTT
>TRBD1|TRBJ2-7|TRBV5-1
CASSAGQGSYEQYF
TGCGCCAGCAGCGCCGGACAGGGTTCCTACGAGCAGTACTTC
>TRBD1|TRBJ1-1|TRBV4-2
CASKSQDRAEAEAFF
TGTGCCAGCAAATCCCAGGACAGGGCCGAAGCTGAAGCTTTCTTT
>TRBD2|TRBJ2-1|TRBV7-9
CASSLGASGMGDEQFF
TGTGCCAGCAGCTTAGGGGCTAGCGGGATGGGCGATGAGCAGTTCTTC
>TRBD2|TRBJ2-3|TRBV19
CASKFAGVSDTQYF
TGTGCCAGTAAATTTGCGGGAGTCTCCGATACGCAGTATTTT
>.|TRBJ2-3|TRBV5-1
CASSLGGYTDTQYF
TGCGCCAGCAGCTTGGGGGGTTACACAGATACGCAGTATTTT
>.|TRBJ2-7|TRBV7-8
CASSLEPGYEQYF
TGTGCCAGCAGCTTAGAGCCGGGCTACGAGCAGTACTTC
>.|TRBJ2-7|TRBV27
CASSLSPYEQYF
TGTGCCAGCAGTTTATCGCCCTACGAGCAGTACTTC
>.|TRBJ2-7|TRBV2
CASVQSSYEQYF
TGTGCCAGCGTGCAGAGCTCCTACGAGCAGTACTTC
>TRBD1|TRBJ1-6|TRBV29-1
CSVGTDYNSPLHF
TGCAGCGTCGGGACAGACTATAATTCACCCCTCCACTTT
>TRBD2|TRBJ2-1|TRBV12-5
CASGLRLAEAPYNEQFF
TGTGCTAGTGGCTTGAGACTAGCGGAAGCACCTTACAATGAGCAGTTCTTC
>.|TRBJ2-7|TRBV5-4
CASSFGRGYEQYF
TGTGCCAGCAGCTTCGGACGGGGCTACGAGCAGTACTTC
>TRBD1|TRBJ2-6|TRBV10-3
CATSRGQGASGANVLTF
TGTGCCACCTCCAGGGGACAGGGCGCCTCTGGGGCCAACGTCCTGACTTTC
>.|TRBJ1-1|TRBV6-5
CASSPRRTEAFF
TGTGCCAGCAGTCCCCGGAGGACTGAAGCTTTCTTT
>TRBD2|TRBJ2-2|TRBV18
CASSPATSGTYTGELFF
TGTGCCAGCTCACCGGCGACTAGCGGGACCTACACCGGGGAGCTGTTTTTT
>.|TRBJ1-1|TRBV30
CALTSFTEAFF
TGTGCCTTAACATCGTTCACTGAGGCTTTCTTT